The clone carrying this T cell receptor beta chain was detected many times. Its specificity is not known. This specimen belongs to a study of T cells in Graves' hyperthyroidism and ophthalmopathy. Study-level findings and limits: Clonotypes that were expanded in thyroid above 0.001 mostly appeared in blood too.

Any patient presenting with uncontrolled infection, other autoimmune disease, pregnancy or lactation was left out. The CDR3 regions of TCR beta were amplified from RNA transcripts. HTBI primers were employed in a first-round RT-PCR of the TCR CDR3. TCRdb independently ran MiXCR on the multiplex PCR reads; one entry per CDR3 protein. The table shows fewer than 700,000 distinct CDR3 sequences, with 17% occurring only once. The CDR3 runs to 18 residues. Trimming removed 6 bases from V and 4 bases from J; junction bases left unmatched: 17. Looked up from germline, CDR1 is SGHAT and CDR2 is FQNNGV. Source material: blood. The clonotype was recovered from a woman aged 18-30 years with Graves' ophthalmopathy. The chain joins TRBV11-2 to TRBJ2-7, with 11 positions matching TRBD2. The CDR3 loop is CASRGGGLLAGEVYEQYF. The CDR3 DNA sequence: TGTGCCAGCAGAGGAGGGGGCCTACTAGCGGGGGAGGTTTACGAGCAGTACTTC.